This entry is about one T cell receptor beta chain. This specimen belongs to a study of CD8 T cells in Susac syndrome. Turning to the study itself: Six sequenced Susac syndrome patients had clinically active disease, while 8 or 9 were in remission. Patients with Susac syndrome were therapy-naive, on corticosteroids, or on intravenous immunoglobulin alone at the time that blood was drawn.

This CDR3 contains 14 residues. J lost 4 bases, V lost 3 bases, and 5 bases had no gene match. Random-hexamer reverse transcription was applied to about 0.5 to 1 ug RNA. A single record per CDR3 protein comes from TCRdb applying MiXCR to the immunoSEQ multiplex PCR reads. Altogether about 180,000 distinct CDR3 sequences are present, roughly 94% being singletons, with the ten largest covering approximately 0.099%. This chain joins TRBV12-3 or TRBV12-4 and TRBJ1-1, with 7 positions matching TRBD1. This TCR was recovered from a human donor with Susac syndrome. Sequencing was done on a sample of CD4+ T cells from PBMCs. DNA for the CDR3: TGTGCCAGCAGTTTGCAGGGGGGAATCACTGAAGCTTTCTTT. It codes for CASSLQGGITEAFF.